The clone carrying this T cell receptor beta chain showed up many times. Its antigen is still unknown. The CDR3 sequence is 17 residues long. Losses at the gene ends were 3 bases for V and 1 base for J; bases not matched to a gene: 8. From germline, CDR1 is MGHDK and CDR2 SYGVNS. The record originates from a study of molecular identifiers for immune sequencing clone quantification. As for the study in general: Replicates involved a five-way split of RNA from approximately 20,000 or 100,000 naive CD8 cells, with sequencing of four.

Via MiXCR, TCRdb re-called the PCR reads, giving one row per CDR3 protein. The data hold a few hundred thousand distinct CDR3 sequences, with roughly 25% observed a single time. Whole-study findings and limits: Spike-in Jurkat TCR RNA from a single cell reportedly registered among 950,000 to 1,000,000 naive cells.

The receptor's source is a human donor in good health. Some libraries in this study had Jurkat cell RNA spiked in. V gene TRBV25-1 combines with J gene TRBJ2-7; 11 nucleotides align to TRBD2. Sequencing input: naive CD8+ T cells from blood, with Jurkat cell RNA spiked in. Documented subset: FACS-sorted CD8+CD4-CCR7+CD45RA+ naive T cells. CDR3 region: CASSDPTSGIDSYEQYF. CDR3 bases: TGTGCCAGCAGTGACCCGACTAGCGGGATTGATTCCTACGAGCAGTACTTC.